One T cell receptor beta chain is described in this entry. The antigen is unknown. Unsorted PBMC DNA sequencing spanned ten immunoSEQ deep assay plates. Original methodology: Because ImmunoSEQ provided only junction sequences with no quality scores, the filtering differed. The data were produced by immunoSEQ multiplex PCR, yet TCRdb's version contains in-frame clones alone and is incomplete. The DNA gave D and trimming, while V, J and clone size come from that table. Found here are approximately 510,000 clones, about four fifths of them singletons; the top ten hold about an eighth. This entry is derived from a study of shared clonotypes between healthy human individuals. General study results and limits: Only blood was sampled, and tissue TCR repertoires likely differ from blood ones.

The CDR3 runs to 15 residues. The ends lost 2 bases at V and 7 bases at J; junction bases unmatched: 4. CDR1 and CDR2 from the germline V gene are SGHTA and FQGTGA. The receptor comes from a woman aged 40 to 49 in good health. Some clones in this sample may be carry-over from other donors' samples. The specimen sequenced was PBMCs. V and J are TRBV7-3 and TRBJ2-2; 10 bases map to TRBD2. In nucleotides, the CDR3 is TGTGCCAGCAGCTTACAAGCGGGAGGGGTCGGGGAGCTGTTTTTT. It yields the protein CASSLQAGGVGELFF.